A single T cell receptor (beta chain) is shown here with its context. Per germline, CDR1 SQVTM and CDR2 ANQGSEA. The CDR3 sequence is 14 residues long. This record comes from a study of monozygotic twins with inflammatory bowel disease. After re-calling the 5' RACE reads, TCRdb lists one entry per CDR3 protein, DNA absent. Here the sample table reports some 170,000 distinct CDR3 sequences. The sequencing sample was made of blood. The rearrangement uses TRBV29-1 and TRBJ1-1. The receptor was derived from a human donor with ulcerative colitis or Crohn's disease, or a healthy co-twin of an affected twin (not recorded which). CDR3 sequence reads: CSVGALRADTEAFF.